One sample yielded the 16 T cell receptor beta chains listed below, sequenced in a study of blood T cell repertoires in COVID-19. Measured with immunoSEQ multiplex PCR; TCRdb has only the in-frame clones, and not every one. The data contain fewer than 150,000 clones, approximately 84% of them singletons. The sample consisted of PBMCs or T cells enriched from blood (not recorded which). The receptors stem from a man aged 45-65 years in a cohort exposed to, infected with or recovered from COVID-19 (not recorded which).

A single count supports this clone. The V call is TRBV10-1, the J call TRBJ2-3, with a weak D call TRBD2 (5 bases). V was pared by 0 bases and J by 8 bases, with 12 bases between. This CDR3 contains 14 residues. Germline V CDR1 and CDR2: WNHNN, SYGVQD (reference sequence). CDR3 sequence: CASSESGGWGTQYF. CDR3 nucleotides: TGCGCCAGCAGTGAGTCCGGAGGCTGGGGTACGCAGTATTTT.

V is TRBV9 and J is TRBJ2-3; D unclear. The CDR3 is 13 residues long. Germline lookup yields CDR1 SGDLS and CDR2 YYNGEE. Deletions cut 3 bases from V and 6 bases from J, with 11 bases between. The CDR3 sequence is CASSAPLVDTQYF. The CDR3 DNA sequence: TGTGCCAGCAGCGCACCCTTAGTGGATACGCAGTATTTT.

The chain recombines TRBV20-1 with TRBJ2-3; D is perhaps TRBD1 (6 bases). CDR1 is DFQATT, CDR2 SNEGSKA, per germline (reference sequence). Trimming removed 3 bases from V and 0 bases from J, with 7 bases in between. The CDR3 totals 13 residues. CDR3 sequence: CSASRGSTDTQYF. The CDR3 region has the DNA TGCAGTGCTAGTAGGGGGAGCACAGATACGCAGTATTTT.

The gene calls are TRBV13 and TRBJ1-2; 10 positions agree with TRBD1. This CDR3 contains 18 residues. The germline CDR1 and CDR2 sequences are PRHDT and FYEKMQ (reference sequence). With V trimmed by 6 bases and J by 4 bases, 17 bases remained unmatched. The CDR3 protein is CASRPSRDRGGVTYGYTF. For the CDR3, the DNA is TGTGCCAGCAGGCCGTCCCGGGACAGGGGTGGTGTTACCTATGGCTACACCTTC.

The chain has TRBV6-5 and TRBJ2-7; tentatively, D is TRBD1 (6 bases). Trimming removed 6 bases from V and 3 bases from J, with 9 bases in between. CDR3 length: 12 residues. The V gene's germline CDR1 is MNHEY and CDR2 SVGAGI. The CDR3 nucleotides read TGTGCCAGCAGCCGGGACAACTACGAGCAGTACTTC. This codes for CASSRDNYEQYF.

The rearrangement uses TRBV24-1 and TRBJ1-2; no definite D call. Germline CDR1 reads KGHDR; CDR2 reads SFDVKD. The CDR3 extends over 11 amino acids. V was clipped by 4 bases and J by 10 bases, with 9 bases between them. Here the CDR3 DNA reads TGTGCCACCAGTGACCATGAACTCTACACCTTC. Its protein is CATSDHELYTF.

V and J are TRBV28 and TRBJ2-1, with D perhaps TRBD2 (6 bases). The CDR3 has 15 amino acids. CDR1 and CDR2 from the germline V gene are MDHEN and SYDVKM. The V end lost 5 bases, the J end lost 8 bases, and 19 bases lay between the germline ends. CDR3 sequence (DNA): TGTGCCAGCAGTGAATGGAGGGCCGAGTCTGATGAGCAGTTCTTC. Its translation: CASSEWRAESDEQFF.

The J gene is TRBJ2-2, the V gene TRBV5-1; 10 bases line up with TRBD2. CDR1 is SGHRS, CDR2 YFSETQ, per germline. The CDR3 length is 15 residues. The J segment lost 5 bases and the V segment lost 3 bases, leaving 4 bases of the junction unmatched. The CDR3 DNA follows: TGCGCCAGCAGCTCCGGACTAGCGGAGACCGGGGAGCTGTTTTTT. It encodes CASSSGLAETGELFF.

The chain couples TRBV6-2 or TRBV6-3 to TRBJ2-7; D might be TRBD2 (5 bases). Germline CDR1 is MNHEY and CDR2 is SVGEGT. The CDR3 runs 12 residues. The V end lost 1 base, the J end lost 6 bases, and 7 bases lay between the germline ends. The CDR3 nucleotides read TGTGCCAGCAGTTACTTGGCGGGCGAGCAGTACTTC. Translation gives CASSYLAGEQYF.

The chain combines TRBV19 with TRBJ2-2; 7 positions agree with TRBD1. CDR1 is LNHDA and CDR2 is SQIVND in the germline V gene (reference sequence). V was pared by 8 bases and J by 2 bases, with 5 bases of the junction left unmatched. CDR3 length equals 14 residues. This CDR3 reads CASHDRANTGELFF. The CDR3 DNA sequence: TGTGCCAGTCACGACAGGGCTAACACCGGGGAGCTGTTTTTT.

This rearrangement joins TRBV28 to TRBJ1-6; D unclear. The V and J ends lost 11 bases and 4 bases respectively, with 18 bases between them. CDR3 size: 15 residues. Per germline, CDR1 MDHEN and CDR2 SYDVKM. CDR3 in amino acids: CASSPGEKYNSPLHF. For the CDR3, the DNA is TGTGCCTCCTCCCCCGGGGAGAAGTATAATTCACCCCTCCACTTT. Based on the CDR3 plus reference TRBV28 and TRBJ1-6, the full variable domain is DVKVTQSSRYLVKRTGEKVFLECVQDMDHENMFWYRQDPGLGLRLIYFSYDVKMKEKGDIPEGYSVSREKKERFSLILESASTNQTSMYLCASSPGEKYNSPLHFGNGTRLTVT.

This chain joins TRBV6-5 and TRBJ2-5, with TRBD1 as a possible D gene (6 bases). V was trimmed by 2 bases and J by 5 bases, leaving 15 bases between them. Looked up from germline, CDR1 is MNHEY and CDR2 is SVGAGI. CDR3 length: 15 amino acids. In DNA, the CDR3 is TGTGCCAGCAGTTACCTACCCTTGAGGGGGGAGACCCAGTACTTC. Its protein product is CASSYLPLRGETQYF.

This clone was seen many times. The chain combines TRBV3-1 (or the pseudogene TRBV3-2) with TRBJ1-1, with unresolved D. The V gene lost 4 bases and the J gene lost 4 bases, with 7 bases spanning the gap. The CDR3 extends over 12 amino acids. The germline gives CDR1 LGHDT, CDR2 YNNKEL (reference sequence). The CDR3 sequence is CASSRDRTEAFF. The CDR3 bases are TGTGCCAGCAGCCGAGATCGCACTGAAGCTTTCTTT.

The chain joins TRBV27 to TRBJ2-2, with 7 bases that match TRBD1. V lost 4 bases to trimming and J lost 3 bases; unmatched junction nucleotides: 5. The CDR3 length is 15 residues. Per the germline V gene, CDR1 is MNHEY and CDR2 is SMNVEV (reference sequence). The CDR3 nucleotides are TGTGCCAGCAGTTCCCCGACAGGGTACACCGGGGAGCTGTTTTTT. Protein product: CASSSPTGYTGELFF.

As DNA, the CDR3 is TGTGCCAGCAGTTTACAGGGGGCGGAGAGCACCGGGGAGCTGTTTTTT. Translating it yields CASSLQGAESTGELFF. The chain uses TRBV27 and TRBJ2-2; 8 bases match TRBD1. The germline V gene encodes CDR1 MNHEY and CDR2 SMNVEV (reference sequence). The V gene end was trimmed by 2 bases and the J gene end by 4 bases; junction bases not matched to a gene: 6. The CDR3 is 16 residues long.

The chain is built from TRBV24-1 and TRBJ1-1, with a possible D match to TRBD1 (5 bases). Germline V gene lookup returns CDR1 KGHDR and CDR2 SFDVKD. The CDR3 totals 15 residues. The germline V and J ends were trimmed by 3 bases and 0 bases, with 10 bases remaining between them. The CDR3 sequence is CATSDGRAMNTEAFF. Here the CDR3 DNA reads TGTGCCACCAGTGATGGCAGGGCGATGAACACTGAAGCTTTCTTT.